A single sample gave rise to the 15 T cell receptor beta chains below, sequenced in a study of PD-1 blockade in mismatch repair-deficient tumors. Using immunoSEQ multiplex PCR, the repertoire was profiled, and TCRdb retains in-frame clones only, with some absent. This table has roughly 120,000 clones, around three quarters appearing once. The sequences come from peripheral blood, collected about 60 weeks after starting pembrolizumab. These TCRs come from an adult with mismatch repair-deficient cancer.

V gene TRBV27 combines with J gene TRBJ1-1; D is ambiguous. CDR1 and CDR2 (germline): MNHEY, SMNVEV (reference sequence). Trimming took off 7 bases at V and 6 bases at J, with 12 bases between the two ends. The CDR3 totals 12 residues. CDR3 sequence reads: CASISPWAEAFF. CDR3 coding DNA: TGTGCCAGCATTTCACCCTGGGCTGAAGCTTTCTTT.

The rearrangement joins TRBV10-3 to TRBJ2-1, with TRBD2 as a possible D gene (5 bases). CDR3 size: 16 residues. Germline V lookup: CDR1 ENHRY, CDR2 SYGVKD. Trimming removed 3 bases from V and 6 bases from J, with 18 bases in between. As DNA, the CDR3 is TGTGCCATCAGTGAAGGACGGGCCTCGGCGGGCAATGAGCAGTTCTTC. This encodes CAISEGRASAGNEQFF.

J is TRBJ2-1 and V is TRBV11-3; D not resolved. With 2 bases removed from V and 7 bases from J, the gap between germline ends came to 9 bases. This CDR3 comprises 13 residues. Germline CDR1 reads SGHNT; CDR2 reads YENEEA. In DNA, the CDR3 is TGTGCCAGCAGCTTAATATTCGCGAATGAGCAGTTCTTC. Amino acid sequence: CASSLIFANEQFF. The full variable domain, completed using reference TRBV11-3 and TRBJ2-1, is EAGVVQSPRYKIIEKKQPVAFWCNPISGHNTLYWYLQNLGQGPELLIRYENEEAVDDSQLPKDRFSAERLKGVDSTLKIQPAELGDSAVYLCASSLIFANEQFFGPGTRLTVL.

V is TRBV9 and J is TRBJ2-5, with 15 bases fitting TRBD2. This CDR3 has 17 amino acids. The junction had 4 bases not matched to a gene; V was cut back by 2 bases and J by 2 bases. Germline V lookup: CDR1 SGDLS, CDR2 YYNGEE. CDR3 in DNA: TGTGCCAGCAGCGTTGGGACTAGCGGGGGGATTCAAGAGACCCAGTACTTC. Translation: CASSVGTSGGIQETQYF.

The chain links TRBV18 to TRBJ2-2; 7 bases match TRBD2. CDR3 length equals 16 residues. Trimming removed 4 bases from V and 7 bases from J; junction bases left unmatched: 12. Germline V gives CDR1 KGHSH, CDR2 LQKENI. The CDR3 nucleotides are TGTGCCAGCTCACTAGGCCTAGCGGAGAGTTACGGGGAGCTGTTTTTT. Translation: CASSLGLAESYGELFF.

A single count supports this clone. The chain combines TRBV27 with TRBJ2-7; TRBD2 agrees at 11 bases. The CDR3 contains 13 residues. Losses at the gene ends were 7 bases for V and 4 bases for J; bases not matched to a gene: 3. CDR1 and CDR2 from the germline V gene are MNHEY and SMNVEV (reference sequence). In DNA, the CDR3 is TGTGCCAGCAAAACTAGCGGGAGTTACGAGCAGTACTTC. Its protein is CASKTSGSYEQYF.

The chain has TRBV7-9 and TRBJ2-3; D is unclear. Trimming left V 2 bases short and J 1 base short, with 10 bases between. Germline CDR1 and CDR2: SEHNR and FQNEAQ (reference sequence). The CDR3 loop spans 15 amino acids. The CDR3 loop is CASSLMTSRTDTQYF. CDR3 sequence (DNA): TGTGCCAGCAGCTTAATGACCTCCCGCACAGATACGCAGTATTTT. The variable domain in full, with the rest retrieved from reference TRBV7-9 and TRBJ2-3, is DTGVSQNPRHKITKRGQNVTFRCDPISEHNRLYWYRQTLGQGPEFLTYFQNEAQLEKSRLLSDRFSAERPKGSFSTLEIQRTEQGDSAMYLCASSLMTSRTDTQYFGPGTRLTVL.

The rearrangement uses TRBV30 and TRBJ1-3; 8 bases are shared with TRBD1. Germline V gene lookup returns CDR1 GTSNPN and CDR2 SVGIG (reference sequence). V lost 2 bases and J lost 8; bases outside the gene matches: 26. The CDR3 runs 20 residues. CDR3 DNA: TGTGCCTGGAGTTCCCTCAGAGTTTTTAGTGGACAGGGTGACCGAGACACCATATATTTT. This codes for CAWSSLRVFSGQGDRDTIYF.

V gene TRBV2 combines with J gene TRBJ1-1; 7 bases match TRBD1. The junction had 4 bases not matched to a gene; V was cut back by 3 bases and J by 0 bases. The germline gives CDR1 SNHLY, CDR2 FYNNEI. This CDR3 is built from 15 residues. The CDR3 loop reads CASSESTGVNTEAFF. DNA for the CDR3: TGTGCCAGCAGTGAGAGCACAGGGGTGAACACTGAAGCTTTCTTT.

CDR3 region: CSVESRDYEQYF. CDR3 DNA sequence: TGCAGCGTTGAATCCCGGGACTACGAGCAGTACTTC. V and J are TRBV29-1 and TRBJ2-7; TRBD2 is a possible D gene (5 bases). V was pared by 2 bases and J by 3 bases, with 8 bases between. The CDR3 is 12 amino acids. Germline V CDR1 and CDR2: SQVTM, ANQGSEA.

The chain is built from TRBV4-2 and TRBJ2-2; unclear D gene. Germline V gene lookup returns CDR1 LGHNA and CDR2 YNFKEQ. Trimming left V 0 bases short and J 0 bases short, with 14 bases between. CDR3 length: 18 amino acids. Here the CDR3 reads CASSQDPFEETNTGELFF. The CDR3 DNA reads TGTGCCAGCAGCCAAGACCCCTTTGAGGAGACGAACACCGGGGAGCTGTTTTTT.

About this clone itself: Other DNA sequences of this sample code for an identical CDR3. The chain recombines TRBV28 with TRBJ1-4; 7 bases line up with TRBD1. CDR3 length: 14 residues. After removal of 6 bases from V and 2 bases from J, the junction contained 3 bases not matched to a gene. CDR1 is MDHEN and CDR2 is SYDVKM in the germline V gene. In nucleotides, the CDR3 is TGTGCCAGCAGGCCGGGACAGACTAATGAAAAACTGTTTTTT. The encoded protein is CASRPGQTNEKLFF.

This clone was found once. This chain links TRBV7-9 with TRBJ2-2; D ambiguous. Germline loops: CDR1 SEHNR, CDR2 FQNEAQ (reference sequence). The CDR3 is 14 amino acids. V shed 3 bases and J shed 2 bases, with 7 bases lying between them. CDR3 in DNA: TGTGCCAGCAGCTTTAACCGAAACACCGGGGAGCTGTTTTTT. Protein product: CASSFNRNTGELFF.

This clone has just a few counts. V and J are TRBV30 and TRBJ1-1, with D hard to call. V was shortened by 1 base and J by 1 base, with 10 bases between the two germline ends. The CDR3 has 14 residues. Per the germline V gene, CDR1 is GTSNPN and CDR2 is SVGIG (reference sequence). The CDR3 DNA is TGTGCCTGGAGTGAGGAGACACAGAACACTGAAGCTTTCTTT. It specifies CAWSEETQNTEAFF.

The chain carries TRBV30 and TRBJ1-1; D might be TRBD1 (5 bases). Looked up from germline, CDR1 is GTSNPN and CDR2 is SVGIG (reference sequence). The ends were cut back, 0 bases at V and 4 bases at J, with 15 bases in the middle. The CDR3 is made up of 15 amino acids. DNA for the CDR3: TGTGCCTGGAGTGTACGGGGGTATTTAGTCACTGAAGCTTTCTTT. Translated: CAWSVRGYLVTEAFF.